This paragraph reports one T cell receptor beta chain. Its antigen is still unknown. The table came from immunoSEQ multiplex PCR; TCRdb's copy has only in-frame clones and leaves some out. The profile shows about 45,000 clones, 73% of them singletons. The data originate from a study of radiotherapy plus CTLA-4 blockade in lung cancer. On the study more broadly: Objective response rate was around 19%; disease control rate, 31%. Study-level findings and limits: Among reported predictors of response, early blood T cell clone dynamics with interferon-beta performed best.

CDR1 is SGHTA and CDR2 is FQGNSA in the germline V gene. CDR3 length: 16 residues. With V trimmed by 4 bases and J by 0 bases, 6 bases remained unmatched. The material was peripheral blood, obtained from a patient treated with radiotherapy plus ipilimumab. The rearrangement links TRBV7-2 to TRBJ2-7, with 10 bases matching TRBD1. The clonotype comes from a human donor with non-small cell lung cancer who had a complete response to radiotherapy plus ipilimumab. The CDR3 is CASSSGQGIASYEQYF. The CDR3 nucleotides read TGTGCCAGCAGCTCGGGACAGGGGATCGCCTCCTACGAGCAGTACTTC. The full variable domain, rest sourced from reference TRBV7-2 and TRBJ2-7, is GAGVSQSPSNKVTEKGKDVELRCDPISGHTALYWYRQSLGQGLEFLIYFQGNSAPDKSGLPSDRFSAERTGGSVSTLTIQRTQQEDSAVYLCASSSGQGIASYEQYFGPGTRLTVT.